This T cell receptor (beta chain) was recorded in a study of cytomegalovirus exposure and HLA in healthy donors. The CDR3 has 13 amino acids. CDR1 is KGHSH and CDR2 is LQKENI in the germline V gene. Trimming removed 6 bases at V and 0 bases at J, with 8 bases between. Overall study results and limits: In vitro testing confirmed three CMV-associated chains as specific for CMV antigens. 150 or so TCR beta chains were listed as cytomegalovirus-associated.

TCRdb's table, derived via immunoSEQ multiplex PCR, lists solely in-frame clones and lacks some. The sample contains approximately 180,000 clones, roughly 88% of which appear only once. Worth noting for this clone: Its antigen remains unidentified.

The genes are TRBV18 and TRBJ2-5; D not certain. The specimen was PBMCs. This sequence was found in a woman under 30 in good health and CMV-seronegative. The CDR3 DNA follows: TGTGCCAGCTCCATCGCGAACCAAGAGACCCAGTACTTC. It is translated as CASSIANQETQYF.